Below, 17 T cell receptor gamma chains from the same sample are listed, as sequenced in a study of gamma-delta T cells after stem cell transplantation (TCRdb year 2016). The library was built by means of RT-PCR. Sequencing was performed on an Illumina MiSeq. The public reads were reprocessed by TCRdb using CATT, and rows of matching DNA were later combined. Within this sample are approximately 1,200 gamma-chain clones, with roughly 86% of them counted one time only. The top ten clonotypes cover 7% of the sample. The specimen sequenced was gamma-delta T cells. These receptors came from a human donor. It is not recorded whose cells these are; they may come from a transplant donor.

The chain uses TRGV2 and TRGJ1 or TRGJ2. TCRdb records no J gene; here it was assigned by comparing the DNA to germline. V lost 1 base to trimming and J lost 7 bases; unmatched junction nucleotides: 4. The germline V gene has CDR1 EGSNGY and CDR2 YDSYNSKV. There are 12 residues in the CDR3. The CDR3 reads CATWDGPYKKLF. The CDR3 DNA sequence: TGTGCCACCTGGGACGGCCCATATAAGAAACTCTTT.

The CDR3 DNA sequence: TGTGCCACCTGGGAAAAGCAAGAGTTGGGCAAAAAAATCAAGGTATTT. Its protein product is CATWEKQELGKKIKVF. The rearrangement uses TRGV2 and TRGJP. Matching the DNA to germline supplied the J gene, which TCRdb does not give. The germline V gene has CDR1 EGSNGY and CDR2 YDSYNSKV. This CDR3 comprises 16 residues. With 4 bases clipped from V and 3 bases from J, the junction kept 3 bases outside the gene matches.

The V and J genes are TRGV3 and TRGJP2. No J gene is reported in TCRdb; it was inferred here by comparing the DNA with germline. Germline CDR1 reads VTNTFY; CDR2 reads YDVSTARD (reference sequence). This CDR3 contains 12 residues. Trimming took 5 bases from V and 3 from J; bases not matched to a gene: 0. CDR3 bases: TGTGCCACCTGGGGTAGTGATTGGATCAAGACGTTT. Its translation: CATWGSDWIKTF.

The V gene is given as TRGV5, and no J gene call is available. The germline CDR1 and CDR2 sequences are VINAFY and YDVSNSKD. This CDR3 is 16 amino acids long. CDR3 sequence (DNA): TGTGCCACCTGGGACAGCCCGAGGAATTTGGGCTATAAGAAACTCTTC. It encodes CATWDSPRNLGYKKLF.

V is TRGV8 and J is TRGJ1 or TRGJ2. No J gene was available from TCRdb, and it was assigned here by a germline match of the DNA. The CDR3 length is 13 residues. Germline-derived CDR1 and CDR2 are VENAVY and YDSYNSRV. V shed 3 bases, J shed 6 bases, and the junction held 8 bases outside the gene matches. The CDR3 DNA follows: TGTGCCACCTGGGATGAATATGGTTATAAGAAACTCTTT. It encodes CATWDEYGYKKLF.

The J gene was reported as TRGJ1 or TRGJ2; the V gene went uncalled. CDR3 length equals 12 residues. CDR3 bases: TGTGCCACCTGGGACGGTTATTATAAGAAACTCTTT. Residues: CATWDGYYKKLF.

This clone was seen only once. This rearrangement joins TRGV4 to TRGJ1 or TRGJ2. The J gene, left out of TCRdb, was set here by checking the DNA against germline. Germline V CDR1 and CDR2: EGSTGY, YDSYTSSV. J gave up 0 bases and V 0 bases, and 8 bases lay outside the gene matches. The CDR3 loop spans 16 amino acids. In DNA form, the CDR3 reads TGTGCCACCTGGGATGGGGGGAATTCGAATTATTATAAGAAACTCTTT. Translating it yields CATWDGGNSNYYKKLF.

No V gene call is available, although the J gene is TRGJP1. The CDR3 is made up of 13 amino acids. CDR3 nucleotide sequence: TGTGCCACCTGGGACCCCACTGGTTGGTTCAAGATATTT. It is translated as CATWDPTGWFKIF.

The gene calls are TRGV8 and TRGJ1 or TRGJ2. Germline matching of the DNA provided the J gene here, since TCRdb leaves it blank. This CDR3 contains 13 residues. V shed 3 bases and J 2 bases; nucleotides not matched to a gene: 4. CDR1 and CDR2 from the germline V gene are VENAVY and YDSYNSRV. The CDR3 loop reads CATWDGHYYKKLF. The CDR3 bases are TGTGCCACCTGGGATGGTCATTATTATAAGAAACTCTTT.

Comments on this clone: The sample carries other DNA sequences with the same CDR3. The chain carries TRGV4 and TRGJ1 or TRGJ2. The J gene was missing in TCRdb and was found by matching the end of the DNA to germline. Germline V CDR1 and CDR2: EGSTGY, YDSYTSSV. V lost 0 bases to trimming and J lost 4 bases; unmatched junction nucleotides: 0. This CDR3 contains 12 residues. For the CDR3, the DNA is TGTGCCACCTGGGATGGGTATTATAAGAAACTCTTT. Residues: CATWDGYYKKLF.

A note on this clone: The same CDR3 arises from other DNA sequences in this sample as well. This chain uses TRGV4 with TRGJ1 or TRGJ2. The J gene was not available in TCRdb and was assigned here by matching the DNA to germline segments. This CDR3 comprises 12 residues. V shed 0 bases and J 7 bases; nucleotides not matched to a gene: 3. Per germline, CDR1 EGSTGY and CDR2 YDSYTSSV. CDR3 loop: CATWDGHYKKLF. Written as DNA, the CDR3 is TGTGCCACCTGGGATGGGCACTATAAGAAACTCTTT.

This chain joins TRGV4 and TRGJP1. No J segment appears in TCRdb, so it was assigned here by matching the sequence to germline. The CDR3 runs 14 residues. Germline CDR1 is EGSTGY and CDR2 is YDSYTSSV. The junction had 10 bases not matched to a gene; V was cut back by 12 bases and J by 0 bases. The DNA of the CDR3 is TGTGCCCCATATCGCAATACCACTGGTTGGTTCAAGATATTT. Amino acid sequence: CAPYRNTTGWFKIF.

No V gene was called here, but the J gene is TRGJ1 or TRGJ2. This CDR3 has 14 amino acids. The CDR3 nucleotides are TGTGCCACCTGCCCTCCCTGTCCCCGCCATAAGAAACTCTTT. This encodes CATCPPCPRHKKLF.

The chain links TRGV3 to TRGJ1 or TRGJ2. The J gene was missing in TCRdb and was found by matching the end of the DNA to germline. This CDR3 has 11 residues. V was pared by 3 bases and J by 11 bases, with 7 bases of the junction left unmatched. Germline lookup yields CDR1 VTNTFY and CDR2 YDVSTARD (reference sequence). The CDR3 loop reads CATWDGSEKLF. CDR3 DNA sequence: TGTGCCACCTGGGACGGGTCAGAGAAACTCTTT.

The V gene was left uncalled, and the J gene is TRGJ1 or TRGJ2. This CDR3 comprises 17 residues. The CDR3 DNA reads as TGTGCCTTGTGGGGCCGTGCCCTAAAATCCTATTATTATAAGAAACTCTTT. It specifies CALWGRALKSYYYKKLF.

Concerning this clone itself: This sample also contains other DNA sequences that code for the same CDR3. The chain is built from TRGV2 and TRGJ1 or TRGJ2. TCRdb records no J gene; here it was assigned by comparing the DNA to germline. In germline, CDR1 is EGSNGY, CDR2 YDSYNSKV. This CDR3 has 14 residues. Losses at the gene ends were 1 base for V and 0 bases for J; bases not matched to a gene: 3. CDR3 sequence (DNA): TGTGCCACCTGGGACGGTAGGAATTATTATAAGAAACTCTTT. Translated, it gives CATWDGRNYYKKLF.

The rearrangement uses TRGV8 and TRGJ1 or TRGJ2. Matching the DNA to germline supplied the J gene, which TCRdb does not give. CDR1 VENAVY and CDR2 YDSYNSRV come from the germline V gene. Unmatched junction bases numbered 0, after V lost 3 bases and J lost 7 bases. The CDR3 spans 10 residues. The CDR3 region is CATWDYKKLF. Written as DNA, the CDR3 is TGTGCCACCTGGGATTATAAGAAACTCTTT.